The text below deals with one TCR beta chain. This clonotype was seen a few times. Its antigen is unknown. No base-level quality is on record; no much larger clone is a single base apart. In the ophthalmopathy patients, disease was moderately to severely active, with a Clinical Activity Score of 3 or more, a NOSPECS grade of 4 or more, and a duration of less than 3 months. Patients with uncontrolled infections, other autoimmune diseases, pregnancy or lactation were excluded. Clinical symptoms, serum thyroxine and TRAb, thyroid ultrasound, and orbital computed tomography formed the basis for the diagnoses. Ficoll-Paque density gradient centrifugation was used to isolate PBMCs from approximately 11 ml of fresh peripheral blood. Total RNA was extracted using Trizol reagent, and RNA quality was assessed on an Agilent 2100 Bioanalyzer. The data were taken from a study of T cells in Graves' hyperthyroidism and ophthalmopathy (dated by TCRdb to about 2019). Describing the broader study: Peripheral blood samples were taken at initial diagnosis, before any treatment was given. TCR V-J signatures able to tell the groups apart were searched for in a discovery cohort of some 100 patients, of whom more than 40 had Graves' ophthalmopathy and more than 55 had stable Graves' hyperthyroidism. Prospective prediction of ophthalmopathy was tested in an independent validation cohort consisting of 18 hyperthyroidism patients and around 16 patients who later progressed to ophthalmopathy. The roughly 100 discovery patients were randomly divided into training and test sets at a 7:3 ratio. Thyroid tissue and blood T-cell repertoires from over 5 Graves' hyperthyroidism patients were also compared in the study. After blood sampling, hyperthyroidism patients were treated with methimazole at a starting dose of 30 mg daily, and ophthalmopathy patients were treated with high-dose intravenous methylprednisolone. The paper reports TCR Vbeta CDR3 sequencing of 140 or so peripheral blood samples: over 40 ophthalmopathy, about 75 hyperthyroidism and around 17 progressor patients.

V and J are truncated by 2 bases and 1 base respectively, leaving an intervening sequence of 11 bases. The CDR3, cysteine through phenylalanine, is 15 amino acids long. The sequence is cut down to CDR3 DNA, 45 bases in frame from base 1. CDR1 and CDR2, looked up from the germline V gene (reference sequence), are SGHAT and FQDESV. The TCR beta CDR3 regions were amplified from the RNA transcripts. The first round of RT-PCR for the TCR CDR3 was performed with the HTBI primer set and the Qiagen OneStep RT-PCR kit. The libraries were constructed in a second round of multiplex PCR and then size-selected and purified. The libraries were sequenced on an Illumina HiSeq2000 using paired-end 100 bp reads. Per the original workflow: Raw data were processed with SOAPnuke, discarding reads with adapters, uncalled bases, mean Phred below 15, or no exact constant-primer or identifier match. High-quality paired reads were merged with COPE v1.2.5, and unique nucleotide sequences were defined as clonotypes. MiTCR v1.1 was used to align clonotypes to the IMGT TRBV, TRBD and TRBJ reference segments. Analysis was restricted to V-J combinations with a frequency above 0.0001, which covered 99.2% of repertoires. A TCS score was defined as the ratio of F50 (clonal expansion) to E x V (chaos), with BLOSUM62-based TCRdist applied between CDR3 peptides within each V-J. Welch's t-statistics and random forest reduced 450 to 600 V-J features to fewer than 15, which were used in a naive Bayes classifier (R e1071). Using fastp at Q25 and MiXCR, TCRdb reprocessed the public reads and kept productive beta chains. Rows merge per CDR3 protein into single entries with the most common DNA and genes. The V and J calls here are based on TCRdb, not the publication. This sample gives roughly 500,000 distinct CDR3 sequences in total; around 22% of them show up just once. Clones ranked in the top ten supply about 11% of the sample.

On the study overall, not on this receptor specifically: Ophthalmopathy was separated from stable hyperthyroidism by a 13 V-J signature model, with approximately 90% sensitivity and approximately 84% specificity obtained in cross-validation and 80%/75% obtained in testing. During validation, the model predicted progression to ophthalmopathy a median of approximately 7 months ahead of onset, with almost 71% sensitivity and more than 72% specificity. Blood samples also contained most of the expanded thyroid clonotypes (frequency above 0.001), which suggests that blood repertoires may reflect thyroid immune responses. Sample size was not statistically predetermined, and blinding of investigators to group allocation was not performed.

The clonotype was recovered from a woman aged 25-40 years with Graves' ophthalmopathy. The sequence joins TRBV11-1 to TRBJ1-1, with no confident D gene call. The sample comprised blood. The CDR3 region has the sequence CASSLISVTNTEAFF. The nucleotides are TGTGCCAGCAGCTTAATCTCGGTAACGAACACTGAAGCTTTCTTT.